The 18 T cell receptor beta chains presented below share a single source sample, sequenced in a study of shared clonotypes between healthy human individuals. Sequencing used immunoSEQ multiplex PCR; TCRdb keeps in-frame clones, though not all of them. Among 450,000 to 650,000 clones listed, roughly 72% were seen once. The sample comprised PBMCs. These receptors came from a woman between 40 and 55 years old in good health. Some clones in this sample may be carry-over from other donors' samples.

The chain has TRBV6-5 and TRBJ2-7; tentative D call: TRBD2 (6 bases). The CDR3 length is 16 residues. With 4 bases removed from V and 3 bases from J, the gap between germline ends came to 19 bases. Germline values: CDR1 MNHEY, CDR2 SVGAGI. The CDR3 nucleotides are TGTGCCAGCAGTTGGGACTTAGAGCGGAGACTCTACGAGCAGTACTTC. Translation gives CASSWDLERRLYEQYF.

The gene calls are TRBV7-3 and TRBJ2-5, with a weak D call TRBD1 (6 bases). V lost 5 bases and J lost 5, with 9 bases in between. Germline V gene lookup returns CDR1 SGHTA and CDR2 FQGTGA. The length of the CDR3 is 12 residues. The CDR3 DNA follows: TGTGCCAGCAGCGCCGACAGGGAGACCCAGTACTTC. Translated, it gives CASSADRETQYF. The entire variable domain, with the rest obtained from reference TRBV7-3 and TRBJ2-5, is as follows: GAGVSQTPSNKVTEKGKYVELRCDPISGHTALYWYRQSLGQGPEFLIYFQGTGAADDSGLPNDRFFAVRPEGSVSTLKIQRTERGDSAVYLCASSADRETQYFGPGTRLLVL.

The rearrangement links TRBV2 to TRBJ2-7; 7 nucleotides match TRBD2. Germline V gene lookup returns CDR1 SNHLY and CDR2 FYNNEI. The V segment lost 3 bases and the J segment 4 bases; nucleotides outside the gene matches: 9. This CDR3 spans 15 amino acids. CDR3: CASSEGGSTLYEQYF. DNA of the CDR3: TGTGCCAGCAGTGAGGGCGGGAGTACCCTATACGAGCAGTACTTC.

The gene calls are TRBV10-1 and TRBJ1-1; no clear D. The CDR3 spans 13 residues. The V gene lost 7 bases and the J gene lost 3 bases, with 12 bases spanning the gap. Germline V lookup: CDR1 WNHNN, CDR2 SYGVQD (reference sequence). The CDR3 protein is CASKERWHTEAFF. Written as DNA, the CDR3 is TGCGCCAGCAAGGAACGCTGGCACACTGAAGCTTTCTTT.

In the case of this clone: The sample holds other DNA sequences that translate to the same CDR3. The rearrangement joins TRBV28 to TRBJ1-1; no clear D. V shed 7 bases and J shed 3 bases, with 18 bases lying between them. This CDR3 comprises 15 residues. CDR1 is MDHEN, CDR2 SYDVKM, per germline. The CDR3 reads CASNPGDLWDTEAFF. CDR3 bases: TGTGCCAGCAATCCGGGCGACTTGTGGGACACTGAAGCTTTCTTT.

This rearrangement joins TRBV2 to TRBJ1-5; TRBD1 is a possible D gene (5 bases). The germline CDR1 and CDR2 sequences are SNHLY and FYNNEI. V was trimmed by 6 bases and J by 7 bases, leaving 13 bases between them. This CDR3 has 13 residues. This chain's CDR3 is CASRKDTYQPQHF. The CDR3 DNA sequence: TGTGCCAGCAGGAAGGACACTTACCAGCCCCAGCATTTT.

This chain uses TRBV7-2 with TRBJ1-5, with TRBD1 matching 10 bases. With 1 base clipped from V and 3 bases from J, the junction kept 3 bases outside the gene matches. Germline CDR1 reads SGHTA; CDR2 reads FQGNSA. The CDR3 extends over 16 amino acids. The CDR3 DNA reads TGTGCCAGCAGCTTAGGACAGGGGGCAAACAATCAGCCCCAGCATTTT. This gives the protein CASSLGQGANNQPQHF.

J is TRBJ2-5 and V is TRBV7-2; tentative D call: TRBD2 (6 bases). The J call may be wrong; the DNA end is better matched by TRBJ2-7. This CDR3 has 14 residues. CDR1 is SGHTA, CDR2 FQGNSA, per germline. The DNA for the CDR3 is TGTGCCAGCAGCTCCGGGGGAGGAGCCTACGAGCAGTACTTC. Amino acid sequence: CASSSGGGAYEQYF.

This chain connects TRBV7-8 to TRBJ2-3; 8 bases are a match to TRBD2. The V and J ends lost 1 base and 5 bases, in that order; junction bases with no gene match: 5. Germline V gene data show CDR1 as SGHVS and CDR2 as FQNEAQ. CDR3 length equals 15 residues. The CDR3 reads CASSLEAGVLDTQYF. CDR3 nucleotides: TGTGCCAGCAGCTTAGAAGCGGGAGTTTTAGATACGCAGTATTTT.

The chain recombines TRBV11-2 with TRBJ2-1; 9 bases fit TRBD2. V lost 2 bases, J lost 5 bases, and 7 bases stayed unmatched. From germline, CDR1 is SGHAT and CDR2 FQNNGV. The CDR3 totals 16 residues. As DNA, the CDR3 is TGTGCCAGCAGCTTATTTGCGGGAGGGCTAAACAATGAGCAGTTCTTC. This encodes CASSLFAGGLNNEQFF.

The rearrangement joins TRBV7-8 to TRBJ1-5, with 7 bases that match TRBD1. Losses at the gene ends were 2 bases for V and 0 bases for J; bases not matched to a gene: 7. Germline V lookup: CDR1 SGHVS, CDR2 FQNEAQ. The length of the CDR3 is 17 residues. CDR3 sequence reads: CASSLLRGTHSNQPQHF. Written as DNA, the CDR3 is TGTGCCAGCAGCTTACTCAGGGGGACCCATAGCAATCAGCCCCAGCATTTT. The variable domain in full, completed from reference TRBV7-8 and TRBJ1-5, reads GAGVSQSPRYKVAKRGQDVALRCDPISGHVSLFWYQQALGQGPEFLTYFQNEAQLDKSGLPSDRFFAERPEGSVSTLKIQRTQQEDSAVYLCASSLLRGTHSNQPQHFGDGTRLSIL.

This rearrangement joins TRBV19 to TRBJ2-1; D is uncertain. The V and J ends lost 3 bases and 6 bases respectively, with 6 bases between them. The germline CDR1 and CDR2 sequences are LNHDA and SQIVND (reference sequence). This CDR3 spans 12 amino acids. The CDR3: CASSIWGNEQFF. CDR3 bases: TGTGCCAGTAGTATTTGGGGCAATGAGCAGTTCTTC.

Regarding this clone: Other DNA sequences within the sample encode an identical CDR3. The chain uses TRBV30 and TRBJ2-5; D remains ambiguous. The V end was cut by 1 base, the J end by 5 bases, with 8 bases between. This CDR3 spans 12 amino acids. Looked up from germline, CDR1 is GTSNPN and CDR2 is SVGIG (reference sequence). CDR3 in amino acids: CAWSALRETQYF. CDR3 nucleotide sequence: TGTGCCTGGAGTGCGTTGCGGGAGACCCAGTACTTC.

The CDR3 is CASIPREARGTGELFF. CDR3 coding DNA: TGTGCCAGCATTCCCCGGGAGGCCAGAGGGACCGGGGAGCTGTTTTTT. J is TRBJ2-2 and V is TRBV7-2, with TRBD2 matching over 7 bases. Germline assignment: CDR1 SGHTA and CDR2 FQGNSA. Unmatched junction bases numbered 13, after V lost 7 bases and J lost 5 bases. The CDR3 sequence is 16 residues long.

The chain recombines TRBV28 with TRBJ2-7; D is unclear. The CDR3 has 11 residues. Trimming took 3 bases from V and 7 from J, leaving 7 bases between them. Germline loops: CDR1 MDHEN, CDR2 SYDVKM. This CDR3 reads CASSFLGEQYF. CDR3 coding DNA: TGTGCCAGCAGTTTCTTGGGAGAGCAGTACTTC.

The CDR3 spells CSVGRTMNTEAFF. The CDR3 nucleotides read TGCAGCGTTGGAAGGACCATGAACACTGAAGCTTTCTTT. This sequence joins TRBV29-1 and TRBJ1-1; the D is unclear. The V gene's germline CDR1 is SQVTM and CDR2 ANQGSEA. The CDR3 extends over 13 amino acids. V was cut by 4 bases and J by 0 bases, with 9 bases left in between.

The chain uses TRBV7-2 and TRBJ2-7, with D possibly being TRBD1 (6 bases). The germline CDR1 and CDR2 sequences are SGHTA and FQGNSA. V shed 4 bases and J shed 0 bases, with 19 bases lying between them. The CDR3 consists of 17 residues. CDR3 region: CASSSRDTTRNSYEQYF. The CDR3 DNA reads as TGTGCCAGCAGCTCCCGGGACACAACGAGAAACTCCTACGAGCAGTACTTC.

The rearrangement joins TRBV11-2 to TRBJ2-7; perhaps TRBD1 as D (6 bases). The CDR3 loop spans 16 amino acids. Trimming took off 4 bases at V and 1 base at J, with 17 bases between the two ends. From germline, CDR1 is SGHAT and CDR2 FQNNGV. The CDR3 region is CASSSIRQVRSYEQYF. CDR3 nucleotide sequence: TGTGCCAGCAGCTCCATTCGACAGGTTCGTTCCTACGAGCAGTACTTC.